This T cell receptor beta chain was observed in a study of CD8 T cells in Susac syndrome. The RNA input was roughly 0.45 to 1 ug, and it was reverse transcribed with random hexamers. TCRdb reanalysed the immunoSEQ multiplex PCR reads using MiXCR and keeps one entry per CDR3 protein. The sample includes fewer than 140,000 distinct CDR3 sequences, roughly 95% of them seen just once. CD8+ and CD4+ T cells from blood underwent TCR beta sequencing. CDR3 length: 16 amino acids. CDR1 SGHDT and CDR2 YYEEEE come from the germline V gene. Unmatched junction bases numbered 5, after V lost 1 base and J lost 2 bases.

This TCR came from a human donor with Susac syndrome. The rearrangement joins TRBV5-6 to TRBJ1-5; 8 bases align to TRBD1. The material sequenced was CD8+ T cells from PBMCs. CDR3 residues: CASSLIQGAGNQPQHF. In DNA, the CDR3 is TGTGCCAGCAGCTTGATCCAGGGGGCAGGCAATCAGCCCCAGCATTTT.